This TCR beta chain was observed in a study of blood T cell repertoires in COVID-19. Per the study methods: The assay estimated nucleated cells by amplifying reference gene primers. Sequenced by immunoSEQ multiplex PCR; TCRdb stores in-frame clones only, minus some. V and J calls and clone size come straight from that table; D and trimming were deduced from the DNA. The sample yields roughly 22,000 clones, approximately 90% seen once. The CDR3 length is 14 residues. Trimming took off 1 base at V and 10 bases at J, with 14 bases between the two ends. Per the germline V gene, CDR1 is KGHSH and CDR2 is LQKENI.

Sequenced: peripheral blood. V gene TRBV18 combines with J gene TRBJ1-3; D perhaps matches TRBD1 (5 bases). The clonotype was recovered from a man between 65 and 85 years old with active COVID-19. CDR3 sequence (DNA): TGTGCCAGCTCACCACAGGGACCCCGGGGGACCATATATTTT. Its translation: CASSPQGPRGTIYF.